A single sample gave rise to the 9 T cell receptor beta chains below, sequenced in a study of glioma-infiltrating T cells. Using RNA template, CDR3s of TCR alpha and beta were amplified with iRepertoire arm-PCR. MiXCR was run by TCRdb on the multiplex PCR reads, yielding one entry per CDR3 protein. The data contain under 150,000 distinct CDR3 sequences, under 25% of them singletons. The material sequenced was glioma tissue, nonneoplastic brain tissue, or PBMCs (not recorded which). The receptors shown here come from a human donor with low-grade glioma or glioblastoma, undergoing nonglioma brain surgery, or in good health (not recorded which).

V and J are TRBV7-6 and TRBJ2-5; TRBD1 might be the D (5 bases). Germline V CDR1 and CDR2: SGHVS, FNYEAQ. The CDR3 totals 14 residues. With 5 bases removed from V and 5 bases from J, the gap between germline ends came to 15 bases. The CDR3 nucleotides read TGTGCCAGCAGCGTACGGACAATCGGGGAGACCCAGTACTTC. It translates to CASSVRTIGETQYF.

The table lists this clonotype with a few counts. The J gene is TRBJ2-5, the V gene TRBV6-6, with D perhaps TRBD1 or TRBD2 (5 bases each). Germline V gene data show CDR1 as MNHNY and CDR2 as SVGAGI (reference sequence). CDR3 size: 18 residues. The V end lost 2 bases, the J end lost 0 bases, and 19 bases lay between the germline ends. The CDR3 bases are TGTGCCAGCAGTTACAGCCCCCAGGGAGCCGAGTACCAAGAGACCCAGTACTTC. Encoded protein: CASSYSPQGAEYQETQYF.

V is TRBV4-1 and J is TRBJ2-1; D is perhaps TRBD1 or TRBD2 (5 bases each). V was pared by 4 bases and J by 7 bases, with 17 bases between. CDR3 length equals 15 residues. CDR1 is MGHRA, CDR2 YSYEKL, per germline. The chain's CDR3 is CASSRIPGPTNEQFF. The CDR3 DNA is TGCGCCAGCAGCCGCATCCCGGGACCAACTAATGAGCAGTTCTTC.

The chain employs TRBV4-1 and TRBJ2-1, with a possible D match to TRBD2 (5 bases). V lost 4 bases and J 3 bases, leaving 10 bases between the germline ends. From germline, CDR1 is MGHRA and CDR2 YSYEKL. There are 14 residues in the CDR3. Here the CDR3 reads CASSPEGGYNEQFF. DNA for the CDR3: TGCGCCAGCAGCCCCGAGGGCGGCTACAATGAGCAGTTCTTC.

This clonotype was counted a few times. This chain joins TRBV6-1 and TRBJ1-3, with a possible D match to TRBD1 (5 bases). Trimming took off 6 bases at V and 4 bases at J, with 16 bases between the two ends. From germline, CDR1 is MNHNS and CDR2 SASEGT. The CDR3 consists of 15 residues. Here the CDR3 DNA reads TGTGCCAGCAGACATAGTAAGGGACTCGGAAACACCATATATTTT. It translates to CASRHSKGLGNTIYF.

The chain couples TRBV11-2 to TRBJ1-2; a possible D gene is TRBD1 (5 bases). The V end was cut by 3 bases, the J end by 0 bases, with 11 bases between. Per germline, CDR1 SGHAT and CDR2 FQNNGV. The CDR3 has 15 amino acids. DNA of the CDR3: TGTGCCAGCAGCTTTTCGCAGGGACCTAACTATGGCTACACCTTC. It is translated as CASSFSQGPNYGYTF. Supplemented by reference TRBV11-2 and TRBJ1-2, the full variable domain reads EAGVAQSPRYKIIEKRQSVAFWCNPISGHATLYWYQQILGQGPKLLIQFQNNGVVDDSQLPKDRFSAERLKGVDSTLKIQPAKLEDSAVYLCASSFSQGPNYGYTFGSGTRLTVV.

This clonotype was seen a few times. CDR3 in DNA: TGTGCCAGCAGTTTCCGCCACTCCAGGGGGGAGTCGGAAAAACTGTTTTTT. It yields the protein CASSFRHSRGESEKLFF. The chain employs TRBV28 and TRBJ1-4; 7 bases match TRBD1. Germline V gives CDR1 MDHEN, CDR2 SYDVKM. V was pared by 3 bases and J by 8 bases, with 15 bases of the junction left unmatched. The CDR3 is made up of 17 amino acids.

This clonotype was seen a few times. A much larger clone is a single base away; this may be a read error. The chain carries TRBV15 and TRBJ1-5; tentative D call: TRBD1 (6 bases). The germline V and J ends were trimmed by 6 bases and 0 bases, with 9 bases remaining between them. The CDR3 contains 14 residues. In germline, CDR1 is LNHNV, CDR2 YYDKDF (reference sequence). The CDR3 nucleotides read TGTGCCACCAGAAGGACAGTTAGCAATCAGCCCCAGCATTTT. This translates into CATRRTVSNQPQHF.

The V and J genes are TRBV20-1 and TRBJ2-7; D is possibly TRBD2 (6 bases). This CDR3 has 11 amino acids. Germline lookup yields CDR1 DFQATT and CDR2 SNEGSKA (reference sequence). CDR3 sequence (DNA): TGCAGCGCCGTACTAGCAGGGGAGCAGTACGTC. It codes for CSAVLAGEQYV.